Below, one TCR beta chain is given with its context. This record comes from a study of cytomegalovirus exposure and HLA in healthy donors. PCR was performed using 60 Vbeta and 13 Jbeta primers. Generated by immunoSEQ multiplex PCR, the TCRdb table keeps only in-frame clones and is missing some. This sample has about 55,000 clones, with roughly four fifths found just once. Germline V gene data show CDR1 as MNHEY and CDR2 as SMNVEV (reference sequence). V shed 3 bases and J shed 2 bases, with 11 bases lying between them. The CDR3 is 15 residues long. This clonotype originated in a man aged 25 to 45 in good health and CMV-seronegative. V gene TRBV27 combines with J gene TRBJ2-1; D perhaps matches TRBD2 (5 bases). Sequencing input: PBMCs. The CDR3 DNA is TGTGCCAGCAGTTTGGTGGGAGAGGCCTACAATGAGCAGTTCTTC. Translation gives CASSLVGEAYNEQFF.